The entry below gives a single TCR beta chain sequence along with its context. Its specificity is unknown. Isolation of CD4+ naive, central memory, regulatory and stem cell-like memory cells was achieved by sorting via CD45RO/CCR7/CD25/CD127/CD95/CD27. The purity of all sorted populations exceeded 95%. The isolated RNA, all of it, was reverse transcribed, so expressed TCRB transcripts were what got sequenced. The table came from immunoSEQ multiplex PCR; TCRdb's copy has only in-frame clones and leaves some out. The sample yields some 900,000 clones, about a sixth seen once. The data were taken from a study of beta chain features in type 1 diabetes. The study, taken as a whole, reports: Shortening that was moderate but significant affected the TCRB CDR3s of Type 1 diabetes patients in all four CD4+ subsets. Cells expressing TCR highly could be over-represented by cDNA sequencing.

The CDR3 covers 12 residues. The germline CDR1 and CDR2 sequences are SQVTM and ANQGSEA. With V trimmed by 6 bases and J by 5 bases, 5 bases remained unmatched. The sequencing input was naive CD4+ T cells from blood. This TCR derives from a young woman in good health. This chain links TRBV29-1 with TRBJ1-1, with 8 positions matching TRBD1. The CDR3 loop is CSVTGAVTEAFF. The DNA of the CDR3 is TGCAGCGTGACAGGGGCGGTTACTGAAGCTTTCTTT.